These 29 T cell receptor beta chains were sequenced from one sample in a study of T cell changes during pregnancy in multiple sclerosis. The data were produced by immunoSEQ multiplex PCR, yet TCRdb's version contains in-frame clones alone and is incomplete. This sample carries 50,000 to 65,000 clones, over 85% of them seen once, and the ten largest clones take roughly 3%. Sequencing was performed on CD8+ T cells from peripheral blood mononuclear cells, taken in the second trimester of pregnancy. The receptors were gathered from a female donor with multiple sclerosis, enrolled in a pregnancy study.

The chain recombines TRBV11-3 with TRBJ2-1; a weak D match, TRBD2 (5 bases). V was clipped by 4 bases and J by 7 bases, with 11 bases between them. The CDR3 is made up of 13 amino acids. The germline CDR1 and CDR2 sequences are SGHNT and YENEEA. CDR3 bases: TGTGCCAGCAGCTCCTTAGGAGGAAATGAGCAGTTCTTC. This gives the protein CASSSLGGNEQFF.

The chain uses TRBV29-1 and TRBJ1-4, with D maybe TRBD1 (5 bases). Germline V gives CDR1 SQVTM, CDR2 ANQGSEA. The V end was cut by 4 bases, the J end by 8 bases, with 17 bases between. The CDR3 totals 14 residues. The CDR3 sequence is CSVGLMNPGEKLFF. Here the CDR3 DNA reads TGCAGCGTTGGTTTGATGAACCCAGGGGAAAAACTGTTTTTT.

The J gene is TRBJ1-4, the V gene TRBV9, with TRBD1 identical over 7 bases. V was clipped by 2 bases and J by 7 bases; unmatched bases: 11. The CDR3 is 16 amino acids. Germline V gene lookup returns CDR1 SGDLS and CDR2 YYNGEE. CDR3 protein: CASSVGSGGILEKLFF. CDR3 in DNA: TGTGCCAGCAGCGTGGGGTCAGGGGGGATCCTTGAAAAACTGTTTTTT.

V usage is TRBV27 and J usage is TRBJ1-2; 8 positions match TRBD1. CDR1 and CDR2 from the germline V gene are MNHEY and SMNVEV (reference sequence). The V and J ends lost 5 bases and 4 bases, in that order; junction bases with no gene match: 6. This CDR3 is built from 14 residues. The CDR3 here is CASSTQGALYGYTF. The CDR3 region has the DNA TGTGCCAGCAGTACCCAGGGGGCACTCTATGGCTACACCTTC.

The chain couples TRBV5-1 to TRBJ2-1; possible D gene TRBD2, 6 bases. Per the germline V gene, CDR1 is SGHRS and CDR2 is YFSETQ. With 5 bases removed from V and 4 bases from J, the gap between germline ends came to 13 bases. This CDR3 has 14 residues. The CDR3 region has the DNA TGCGCCAGCAGTCGGGACTCAGATTACAATGAGCAGTTCTTC. Its translation is CASSRDSDYNEQFF.

V and J are TRBV10-2 and TRBJ2-7; D is uncertain. CDR3 length equals 16 residues. Between the trimmed V and J ends, which lost 0 bases and 2 bases, there was a span of 14 bases. Per germline, CDR1 WSHSY and CDR2 SAAADI. The CDR3 coding sequence is TGCGCCAGCAGTGAGTCGCGGTGGCATTGGCCCTACGAGCAGTACTTC. Its translation is CASSESRWHWPYEQYF.

The genes are TRBV19 and TRBJ2-1; D unresolved. Trimming left V 7 bases short and J 0 bases short, with 7 bases between. This CDR3 is built from 13 residues. Germline CDR1 and CDR2: LNHDA and SQIVND (reference sequence). The chain's CDR3 is CASISSSYNEQFF. The CDR3 DNA reads TGTGCCAGTATTTCTTCCTCCTACAATGAGCAGTTCTTC.

The rearrangement joins TRBV4-1 to TRBJ2-5, with TRBD1 as a possible D gene (6 bases). V was trimmed by 1 base and J by 2 bases, leaving 17 bases between them. The V gene's germline CDR1 is MGHRA and CDR2 YSYEKL. The CDR3 is 17 residues long. CDR3 nucleotide sequence: TGCGCCAGCAGCCAAGGAGTCAGGGGACGCGGACAAGAGACCCAGTACTTC. This codes for CASSQGVRGRGQETQYF.

The V and J genes are TRBV4-3 and TRBJ2-3; a weak D match, TRBD1 (5 bases). Germline CDR1 is LGHNA and CDR2 is YSLEER. This CDR3 has 16 residues. Trimming removed 1 base from V and 1 base from J, with 12 bases in between. Here the CDR3 reads CASSQVGPFGTDTQYF. Here the CDR3 DNA reads TGCGCCAGCAGCCAAGTGGGGCCTTTCGGCACAGATACGCAGTATTTT.

The chain links TRBV9 to TRBJ2-5; D not resolved. V was clipped by 1 base and J by 5 bases, with 9 bases between them. CDR1 and CDR2 from the germline V gene are SGDLS and YYNGEE. CDR3 length equals 13 residues. This chain's CDR3 is CASSVSRWETQYF. The CDR3 region has the DNA TGTGCCAGCAGCGTAAGCCGTTGGGAGACCCAGTACTTC.

The chain employs TRBV10-3 and TRBJ1-1; D unresolved. V lost 8 bases and J 10 bases, leaving 11 bases between the germline ends. The germline V gene encodes CDR1 ENHRY and CDR2 SYGVKD. This CDR3 contains 10 residues. The CDR3 sequence: CAIGYEGAFF. The CDR3 DNA reads TGTGCCATCGGGTACGAGGGAGCTTTCTTT.

J is TRBJ2-1 and V is TRBV9; 14 nucleotides match TRBD2. The germline V gene encodes CDR1 SGDLS and CDR2 YYNGEE. V lost 3 bases and J lost 12; bases outside the gene matches: 8. The CDR3 spans 15 residues. The CDR3, as DNA: TGTGCCAGCAGCGCGACTAGCGGGAGGGCCGCAGGGCAGTTCTTC. Its translation is CASSATSGRAAGQFF.

In its sample, this clone was seen a few times. V and J are TRBV7-9 and TRBJ1-5, with a possible D match to TRBD1 (5 bases). Germline assignment: CDR1 SEHNR and CDR2 FQNEAQ (reference sequence). The CDR3 extends over 12 amino acids. Deletions cut 7 bases from V and 5 bases from J, with 9 bases between. The CDR3 region has the DNA TGTGCCAGCACTCAAGGGGATCAGCCCCAGCATTTT. It codes for CASTQGDQPQHF.

V usage is TRBV29-1 and J usage is TRBJ2-7; TRBD2 agrees at 8 bases. Germline V CDR1 and CDR2: SQVTM, ANQGSEA. The V segment lost 3 bases and the J segment 5 bases; nucleotides outside the gene matches: 15. This CDR3 region has 16 residues. The CDR3 nucleotides are TGCAGCGTTGATGGGGCGCGGGCGGGAGGAAGCCACGAGCAGTACTTC. This codes for CSVDGARAGGSHEQYF.

This clone was counted a single time. The chain has TRBV5-4 and TRBJ2-2; the match to TRBD2 covers 8 bases. Unmatched junction bases numbered 7, after V lost 0 bases and J lost 3 bases. This CDR3 has 17 residues. Germline CDR1 is SGHNT and CDR2 is YYREEE (reference sequence). The CDR3 reads CASSLELAVGYTGELFF. CDR3 DNA sequence: TGTGCCAGCAGCTTGGAACTAGCGGTTGGGTACACCGGGGAGCTGTTTTTT.

V and J are TRBV29-1 and TRBJ2-7; 8 nucleotides agree with TRBD1. The germline V gene encodes CDR1 SQVTM and CDR2 ANQGSEA. The V gene end was trimmed by 6 bases and the J gene end by 6 bases; junction bases not matched to a gene: 7. The CDR3 contains 12 residues. The CDR3 region is CSVSSRGREQYF. In DNA, the CDR3 is TGCAGCGTGAGCTCCAGGGGGCGCGAGCAGTACTTC.

The chain employs TRBV5-1 and TRBJ2-3; 7 bases fit TRBD2. The CDR3 runs 15 residues. V was pared by 0 bases and J by 5 bases, with 6 bases of the junction left unmatched. Germline V lookup: CDR1 SGHRS, CDR2 YFSETQ. The CDR3, as DNA: TGCGCCAGCAGCTTGGACCTAGCGGACTTAGATACGCAGTATTTT. Protein sequence: CASSLDLADLDTQYF.

This CDR3 reads CASSGHRGDQPQHF. In nucleotides, the CDR3 is TGTGCCAGCAGTGGGCACAGGGGGGATCAGCCCCAGCATTTT. This sequence joins TRBV25-1 and TRBJ1-5; 8 bases are a match to TRBD1. The CDR3 totals 14 residues. Germline values: CDR1 MGHDK, CDR2 SYGVNS. J was trimmed by 5 bases and V by 4 bases; bases with no gene match: 4.

The V and J genes are TRBV19 and TRBJ2-1; 8 positions match TRBD2. CDR1 is LNHDA, CDR2 SQIVND, per germline (reference sequence). This CDR3 has 14 residues. Germline trimming cut 10 bases from V and 4 bases from J; bases unmatched to any gene: 9. Written as DNA, the CDR3 is TGTGCCACCACCCAAGGGACTAGATACAATGAGCAGTTCTTC. It is translated as CATTQGTRYNEQFF.

The sample holds a few counts of this clone. The J gene is TRBJ2-2, the V gene TRBV13; maybe TRBD2 (6 bases). The germline CDR1 and CDR2 sequences are PRHDT and FYEKMQ (reference sequence). V lost 0 bases and J 7 bases, leaving 12 bases between the germline ends. The CDR3 has 15 residues. CDR3 amino acids: CASSLGHGSHGELFF. The CDR3 coding sequence is TGTGCCAGCAGCTTAGGCCACGGGAGTCACGGGGAGCTGTTTTTT.

This chain connects TRBV30 to TRBJ2-3; maybe TRBD2 (7 bases). There are 13 residues in the CDR3. Germline lookup yields CDR1 GTSNPN and CDR2 SVGIG (reference sequence). V was clipped by 1 base and J by 10 bases, with 15 bases between them. The CDR3 nucleotides read TGTGCCTGGAGTGGACTAGGGGGGGGAGCGCAGTATTTT. This encodes CAWSGLGGGAQYF.

This clone was counted a single time. J is TRBJ2-5 and V is TRBV29-1, with 7 bases identical to TRBD1. This CDR3 is built from 15 residues. Germline loops: CDR1 SQVTM, CDR2 ANQGSEA. J lost 4 bases, V lost 4 bases, and 12 bases had no gene match. The CDR3 reads CSVGPQGRGGETQYF. As DNA, the CDR3 is TGCAGCGTTGGCCCACAGGGGAGAGGGGGAGAGACCCAGTACTTC.

This rearrangement joins TRBV7-9 to TRBJ2-5; tentative D call: TRBD2 (6 bases). With 1 base removed from V and 5 bases from J, the gap between germline ends came to 17 bases. The CDR3 is 16 residues long. Germline lookup yields CDR1 SEHNR and CDR2 FQNEAQ (reference sequence). The CDR3, as DNA: TGTGCCAGCAGCTTAGGGCGCCTCACCGCGGGGGAGACCCAGTACTTC. This translates into CASSLGRLTAGETQYF.

The gene calls are TRBV10-1 and TRBJ2-5; TRBD1 is a possible D gene (5 bases). Germline assignment: CDR1 WNHNN and CDR2 SYGVQD (reference sequence). The CDR3 spans 13 residues. V was clipped by 2 bases and J by 4 bases, with 8 bases between them. The CDR3 DNA is TGCGCCAGCAGTGAGGGGGCTGGAGAGACCCAGTACTTC. Its translation: CASSEGAGETQYF.

The rearrangement joins TRBV19 to TRBJ2-1; D might be TRBD2 (6 bases). V was cut by 1 base and J by 4 bases, with 14 bases left in between. The germline V gene has CDR1 LNHDA and CDR2 SQIVND (reference sequence). This CDR3 has 16 residues. CDR3 nucleotides: TGTGCCAGTAGTATAGTAACGGGAGATTTTTACAATGAGCAGTTCTTC. Translation gives CASSIVTGDFYNEQFF.

The rearrangement uses TRBV27 and TRBJ2-5; 9 positions match TRBD2. With V trimmed by 0 bases and J by 1 base, 9 bases remained unmatched. Germline V gives CDR1 MNHEY, CDR2 SMNVEV (reference sequence). The CDR3 has 18 amino acids. CDR3 nucleotides: TGTGCCAGCAGTTTATCGGGCAGCGGGAGGATTCTCCAAGAGACCCAGTACTTC. It codes for CASSLSGSGRILQETQYF.

The rearrangement joins TRBV11-2 to TRBJ2-3, with a possible D match to TRBD1 (5 bases). The V and J ends lost 4 bases and 2 bases respectively, with 19 bases between them. Germline values: CDR1 SGHAT, CDR2 FQNNGV. The CDR3 has 17 residues. CDR3 amino acids: CASSSTLAGPDTDTQYF. In DNA, the CDR3 is TGTGCCAGCAGCTCGACTTTAGCAGGGCCTGACACAGATACGCAGTATTTT.

The chain links TRBV5-6 to TRBJ2-3, with 13 nucleotides matching TRBD2. The V gene end was trimmed by 4 bases and the J gene end by 0 bases; junction bases not matched to a gene: 11. The CDR3 covers 19 residues. Germline V gene lookup returns CDR1 SGHDT and CDR2 YYEEEE. The CDR3, as DNA: TGTGCCAGCAGCCCCACCGGGACTAGCGGGACATCTAGCACAGATACGCAGTATTTT. Amino acid sequence: CASSPTGTSGTSSTDTQYF.

V usage is TRBV7-9 and J usage is TRBJ1-5; D is perhaps TRBD1 (5 bases). Per the germline V gene, CDR1 is SEHNR and CDR2 is FQNEAQ (reference sequence). The CDR3 runs 15 residues. Trimming removed 5 bases at V and 7 bases at J, with 18 bases between. CDR3 amino acids: CASSQGVGGTQPQHF. The DNA for the CDR3 is TGTGCCAGCAGCCAAGGAGTCGGGGGAACGCAGCCCCAGCATTTT. The full variable domain, completed using reference TRBV7-9 and TRBJ1-5, is DTGVSQNPRHKITKRGQNVTFRCDPISEHNRLYWYRQTLGQGPEFLTYFQNEAQLEKSRLLSDRFSAERPKGSFSTLEIQRTEQGDSAMYLCASSQGVGGTQPQHFGDGTRLSIL.